This T cell receptor (beta chain) stems from a study of T cells after posttransplantation cyclophosphamide (dated by TCRdb to about 2016). As for the study more broadly: Using TRB sequencing, the study followed how the T cell repertoire reconstituted after myeloablative bone marrow transplantation in which posttransplantation cyclophosphamide served as GVHD prophylaxis. Antigen receptor sequencing was done on samples from over 30 PTCy-treated patients and from approximately 15 related bone marrow donors of those patients. TRB sequencing was performed on blood from all 35 or so PTCy patients with 1-year posttransplant specimens. In 3 patients, up to roughly 3 additional blood samples taken between 2 and 5.2 years after transplant also underwent TRB sequencing, as did pretransplant blood from several patients. Because TRA and TRB clonality correlated tightly in ten or so samples, later TCR analyses were limited to TRB. Public TRB sequences were compared against a database of over 3,000 sequences linked to responses to pathogens, tumor antigens, self-antigens and alloantigens.

Note on this clone: This receptor's antigen is unknown. Qualities for individual bases were not recorded, and no much larger clone is one base off.

Genomic DNA was used for TRB sequencing, which was performed with the immunoSEQ assay at survey resolution or with the hsTCRB kit. As for how the authors treated the data: The immunoSEQ software handled initial read processing, and the LymphoSeq R package was used for repertoire analyses. For each TRB dataset, clonality was calculated as 1 minus normalized Shannon entropy, and the Gini coefficient was computed as well. Phenotypes of unsorted samples were inferred by mapping TRB sequences from sorted subsets of the recipient or donor onto unsorted samples of the same recipient. TCRdb took over this immuneACCESS table, retaining in-frame rearrangements with V and J assigned. Such tables are incomplete; in checked studies, under half of the missing clones stem from an unresolved V gene, and the remainder is unexplained. The DNA was the basis for D and trimming; V, J and clone size are from that table. A total of some 66,000 clones appear in this sample, around 93% of them only once. The ten top clones hold about 3.2% of the sample.

The CDR3 runs 15 amino acids, cysteine and phenylalanine included. Only the CDR3 part of the read is kept: 45 bases, read in frame from the first base. In the germline V gene, CDR1 corresponds to LGHNA and CDR2 to YSLEER. Cut back by 1 base and 1 base, the V and J ends lie 9 bases apart. On the day of marrow donation, related bone marrow donors gave peripheral blood samples. Peripheral blood and bone marrow mononuclear cells were isolated by Ficoll-Hypaque density centrifugation and cryopreserved. Beyond this particular receptor, the publication reports: Donor-recipient similarity was low at 1-2 months but rose over the first year, and later blood repertoires were often dominated by donor CD8+ memory clones. The TRB repertoires of T cells infiltrating skin or GI tract showed only limited overlap with the TRB repertoires of T cells in blood. Across the roughly 48 patients, TRB clonality was highly associated with recipient CMV seropositivity and CMV reactivation, and diversity with PTCy was similar to that in the CNI/methotrexate controls.

Sequencing was carried out using PBMCs. The chain links TRBV4-3 with TRBJ2-3, and perhaps TRBD1 as D gene, on 5 matching bases. This receptor was taken from a woman younger than 45 in good health and a related stem cell transplant donor. The sequenced DNA: TGCGCCAGCAGCCAAGGTTGGGGCCGCACAGATACGCAGTATTTT. The translation is CASSQGWGRTDTQYF.